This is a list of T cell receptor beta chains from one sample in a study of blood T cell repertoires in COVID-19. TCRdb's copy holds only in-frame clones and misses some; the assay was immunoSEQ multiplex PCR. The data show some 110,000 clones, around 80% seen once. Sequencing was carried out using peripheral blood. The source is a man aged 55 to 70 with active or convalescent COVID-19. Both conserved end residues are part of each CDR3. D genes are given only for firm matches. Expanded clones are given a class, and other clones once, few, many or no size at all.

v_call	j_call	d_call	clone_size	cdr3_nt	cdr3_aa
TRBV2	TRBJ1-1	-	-	TGTGCCAGCAGTGACGTTTTGGGGGGTAGAGCTTTCTTT	CASSDVLGGRAFF
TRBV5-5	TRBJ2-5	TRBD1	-	TGTGCCAGCAGCTTCCGACAGGGCGAAGAGACCCAGTACTTC	CASSFRQGEETQYF
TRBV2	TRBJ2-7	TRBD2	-	TGTGCCAGCAGTGCAGAGCGGGAGGACTACGAGCAGTACTTC	CASSAEREDYEQYF
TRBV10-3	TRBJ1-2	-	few	TGTGCCATCAGTGAGTCTCAGGACTATGGCTACACCTTC	CAISESQDYGYTF
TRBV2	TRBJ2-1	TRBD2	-	TGTGCCAGCAGTGTAGCGGGAGGGTACAATGAGCAGTTCTTC	CASSVAGGYNEQFF
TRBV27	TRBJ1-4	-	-	TGTGCCAGCAAACAGGGAACTAATGAAAAACTGTTTTTT	CASKQGTNEKLFF
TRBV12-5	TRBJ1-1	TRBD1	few	TGTGCTAGTGGTCTATCGACAGGGGAGAACACTGAAGCTTTCTTT	CASGLSTGENTEAFF
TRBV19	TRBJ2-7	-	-	TGTGCCAGTAGTATAGAACGCAGGGGCGAGCAGTACTTC	CASSIERRGEQYF
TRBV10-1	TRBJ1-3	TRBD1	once	TGCGCCAGCCCGGGACAGGGCAGAAACACCATATATTTT	CASPGQGRNTIYF
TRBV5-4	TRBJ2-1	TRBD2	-	TGTGCCAGCAGCTCGCTGACTAGCGGTCCCAATGAGCAGTTCTTC	CASSSLTSGPNEQFF
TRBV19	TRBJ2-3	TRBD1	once	TGTGCCAGTAGCTGGGACAGGACCCAGATAACGCAGTATTTT	CASSWDRTQITQYF
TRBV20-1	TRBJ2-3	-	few	TGCAGTGCCTCCCCCGGAGATACGCAGTATTTT	CSASPGDTQYF
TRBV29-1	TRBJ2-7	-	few	TGCAGCGTTGCTGGGACTGGAGATTCAAACCCCTACGAGCAGTACTTC	CSVAGTGDSNPYEQYF
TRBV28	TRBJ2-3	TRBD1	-	TGTGCCAGCAGCAAGACAGGGGGCTGGACAGATACGCAGTATTTT	CASSKTGGWTDTQYF
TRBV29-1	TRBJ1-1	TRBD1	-	TGCAGCGTTGCCGACAGGGGCTACACTGAAGCTTTCTTT	CSVADRGYTEAFF
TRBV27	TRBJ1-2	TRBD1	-	TGTGCCAGTTTACCCCGGTCAGGGGGTAACTATGGCTACACCTTC	CASLPRSGGNYGYTF